These 7 T cell receptor beta chains share one sample of origin, sequenced in a study of shared clonotypes between healthy human individuals. The naive CD8 population came from CD45RO-negative cells selected for CCR7, without terminally differentiated effector memory CD45RA+ cells. Profiled with immunoSEQ multiplex PCR; TCRdb holds only in-frame clones, not every one. The profile shows around 2,000,000 clones, just under 95% of them singletons. Sequencing was carried out using naive CD8+ T cells sorted from blood. The receptors stem from a man aged 18 to 29 in good health.

This clone was recorded once. V is TRBV2 and J is TRBJ2-7; the match to TRBD1 covers 9 bases. The CDR3 has 14 residues. Losses at the gene ends were 4 bases for V and 2 bases for J; bases not matched to a gene: 3. The V gene's germline CDR1 is SNHLY and CDR2 FYNNEI. The CDR3, as DNA: TGTGCCAGCAGTGGCGGGGACAGGGCCTACGAGCAGTACTTC. Translation: CASSGGDRAYEQYF.

The gene calls are TRBV27 and TRBJ1-1, with D possibly matching TRBD1 (5 bases). Looked up from germline, CDR1 is MNHEY and CDR2 is SMNVEV (reference sequence). Trimming stripped 7 bases from V and 6 bases from J, with 15 bases between. The CDR3 covers 13 residues. Here the CDR3 reads CASMGLLGAEAFF. In DNA, the CDR3 is TGTGCCAGCATGGGACTGCTGGGCGCTGAAGCTTTCTTT.

The chain has TRBV11-2 and TRBJ2-5; D is unresolved. The germline V and J ends were trimmed by 1 base and 9 bases, with 9 bases remaining between them. Germline CDR1 and CDR2: SGHAT and FQNNGV. The CDR3 spans 12 residues. In nucleotides, the CDR3 is TGTGCCAGCAGCTTAGGCGCCCCGGCCCAGTACTTC. Its protein is CASSLGAPAQYF.

In the case of this clone: Different DNA sequences within this sample yield the same CDR3. The V call is TRBV7-9, the J call TRBJ1-1; 9 bases map to TRBD1. The CDR3 spans 15 residues. The germline CDR1 and CDR2 sequences are SEHNR and FQNEAQ (reference sequence). Trimming removed 0 bases from V and 3 bases from J; junction bases left unmatched: 2. CDR3 residues: CASSLAQGAHTEAFF. The CDR3 DNA reads TGTGCCAGCAGCTTAGCACAGGGGGCACACACTGAAGCTTTCTTT.

The chain uses TRBV27 and TRBJ2-3; the D is unclear. The CDR3 is made up of 13 amino acids. V shed 5 bases and J shed 2 bases, with 8 bases lying between them. From germline, CDR1 is MNHEY and CDR2 SMNVEV (reference sequence). This chain's CDR3 is CASSPATTDTQYF. The CDR3 DNA reads TGTGCCAGCAGTCCGGCTACCACAGATACGCAGTATTTT.

The chain joins TRBV27 to TRBJ2-7; 7 bases line up with TRBD1. The CDR3 extends over 14 amino acids. Germline assignment: CDR1 MNHEY and CDR2 SMNVEV (reference sequence). V gave up 3 bases and J gave up 3 bases; unmatched junction bases: 5. DNA of the CDR3: TGTGCCAGCAGTTTTGCAGGGGGTATCTACGAGCAGTACTTC. Its translation is CASSFAGGIYEQYF.

V and J are TRBV21-1 and TRBJ2-7; no check of the table's D call, TRBD1, against the DNA was made. TRBV21-1 is designated a pseudogene. This CDR3 is 13 amino acids long. CDR3: CASSKQGCNEQYF. The DNA of the CDR3 is TGTGCCAGCAGCAAACAGGGTTGCAACGAGCAGTACTTC.